The 19 T cell receptor beta chains below were found in one sample sequenced in a study of Ad26.COV2.S vaccination and SARS-CoV-2 variants. Produced via immunoSEQ multiplex PCR; TCRdb's table is partial and in-frame only. The top ten clones hold over 2.5% of a sample with hundreds of thousands of clones, 80% to 90% of them seen once. Treatment meaning: some 20 received Ad26.COV2.S at low or high dose, single or two shots; five or six received placebo; per-sample allocation not given. The samples were gathered on day 63 after the first injection of vaccine or placebo. Sequencing used peripheral blood, obtained in a trial of Ad26.COV2.S vaccine versus placebo. These receptors were taken from a person aged 18-65 years who received the Ad26.COV2.S COVID-19 vaccine or a placebo.

The chain is built from TRBV27 and TRBJ2-1; 9 positions match TRBD1. The CDR3 spans 16 residues. Germline CDR1 reads MNHEY; CDR2 reads SMNVEV (reference sequence). Trimming took 6 bases from V and 4 from J; bases not matched to a gene: 10. As DNA, the CDR3 is TGTGCCAGCAGAAGAGGAGGACAGGGGCGATACAATGAGCAGTTCTTC. Translating gives CASRRGGQGRYNEQFF.

V and J are TRBV21-1 and TRBJ2-7. TRBV21-1 is labeled a pseudogene. This CDR3 is built from 16 residues. CDR3 DNA sequence: TGTGCCAGCAGCAAAGCAGGGTCAGCTCGGACCTACGAGCAGTACTTC. It is translated as CASSKAGSARTYEQYF.

The chain links TRBV19 to TRBJ2-7; the D gene is possibly TRBD1 (5 bases). Trimming cost V 6 bases and J 3 bases, with 18 bases left between them. The CDR3 extends over 15 amino acids. Germline values: CDR1 LNHDA, CDR2 SQIVND (reference sequence). This chain's CDR3 is CASRTIFPQGYEQYF. The CDR3 DNA follows: TGTGCCAGTAGGACGATCTTCCCCCAGGGCTACGAGCAGTACTTC.

The chain couples TRBV11-2 to TRBJ2-3; D unclear. The germline CDR1 and CDR2 sequences are SGHAT and FQNNGV. The CDR3 is 12 amino acids. V gave up 4 bases and J gave up 3 bases, with 5 bases separating them. Written as DNA, the CDR3 is TGTGCCAGCAGCTATGGTACAGATACGCAGTATTTT. Protein product: CASSYGTDTQYF.

The chain joins TRBV30 to TRBJ1-5, with a possible D match to TRBD1 (5 bases). The germline V gene encodes CDR1 GTSNPN and CDR2 SVGIG (reference sequence). This CDR3 is 13 amino acids long. Trimming left V 1 base short and J 5 bases short, with 9 bases between. This chain's CDR3 is CAWSGGIHQPQHF. DNA for the CDR3: TGTGCCTGGAGTGGGGGGATTCATCAGCCCCAGCATTTT.

The chain couples TRBV5-5 to TRBJ2-2; 8 nucleotides match TRBD1. The junction had 11 bases not matched to a gene; V was cut back by 7 bases and J by 0 bases. The germline V gene has CDR1 SGHKS and CDR2 YYEKEE (reference sequence). This CDR3 comprises 17 residues. CDR3 bases: TGTGCCAGCGGATCACCGAGGACAGGGTCGAACACCGGGGAGCTGTTTTTT. It codes for CASGSPRTGSNTGELFF.

J is TRBJ1-1 and V is TRBV6-5; a possible D gene is TRBD1 (5 bases). Trimming pared 5 bases from V and 0 bases from J, leaving 10 bases between. The length of the CDR3 is 14 residues. The germline gives CDR1 MNHEY, CDR2 SVGAGI. In nucleotides, the CDR3 is TGTGCCAGCAGTCAGACAGCTATGAACACTGAAGCTTTCTTT. As protein: CASSQTAMNTEAFF.

The chain links TRBV2 to TRBJ1-1; D possibly corresponds to TRBD1 (6 bases). V lost 2 bases and J lost 7, with 8 bases in between. This CDR3 is built from 12 residues. In germline, CDR1 is SNHLY, CDR2 FYNNEI. CDR3 nucleotide sequence: TGTGCCAGCAGTGAACGACAGGTTGAAGCTTTCTTT. This sequence encodes CASSERQVEAFF.

V gene TRBV12-3 or TRBV12-4 combines with J gene TRBJ1-1; D uncertain. Trimming left V 5 bases short and J 1 base short, with 8 bases between. The CDR3 runs to 13 residues. In nucleotides, the CDR3 is TGTGCCAGCAGTCTCGGAGAGAACACTGAAGCTTTCTTT. Translation: CASSLGENTEAFF.

V is TRBV5-1 and J is TRBJ2-2; 7 bases are a match to TRBD2. V lost 3 bases, J lost 0 bases, and 5 bases stayed unmatched. The CDR3 is made up of 16 amino acids. Germline-derived CDR1 and CDR2 are SGHRS and YFSETQ. CDR3 nucleotide sequence: TGCGCCAGCAGCTACAAAAGCGGGGCGAACACCGGGGAGCTGTTTTTT. Its translation is CASSYKSGANTGELFF.

V gene TRBV19 combines with J gene TRBJ1-5, with 7 bases fitting TRBD1. Germline lookup yields CDR1 LNHDA and CDR2 SQIVND (reference sequence). V lost 6 bases and J lost 7; bases outside the gene matches: 3. The CDR3 is made up of 12 amino acids. Written as DNA, the CDR3 is TGTGCCAGTAGGACAGGGACGCAGCCCCAGCATTTT. This translates into CASRTGTQPQHF. Together with reference TRBV19 and TRBJ1-5, the CDR3 gives the full variable domain: DGGITQSPKYLFRKEGQNVTLSCEQNLNHDAMYWYRQDPGQGLRLIYYSQIVNDFQKGDIAEGYSVSREKKESFPLTVTSAQKNPTAFYLCASRTGTQPQHFGDGTRLSIL.

This rearrangement joins TRBV5-4 to TRBJ1-1; tentative D call: TRBD1 (6 bases). Germline-derived CDR1 and CDR2 are SGHNT and YYREEE (reference sequence). This CDR3 comprises 14 residues. The V gene lost 2 bases and the J gene lost 4 bases, with 12 bases spanning the gap. The CDR3 nucleotides are TGTGCCAGCAGCTTAAGGGGGTCGGGCACTGAAGCTTTCTTT. The encoded protein is CASSLRGSGTEAFF.

The gene calls are TRBV18 and TRBJ1-1; TRBD1 matches at 7 bases. The CDR3 sequence is 15 residues long. V trimming: 4 bases; J trimming: 2 bases; junction bases outside the gene matches: 7. The germline V gene has CDR1 KGHSH and CDR2 LQKENI. In DNA, the CDR3 is TGTGCCAGCTCACGGGACAGCTATCTCAACACTGAAGCTTTCTTT. It translates to CASSRDSYLNTEAFF.

This sequence joins TRBV3-1 (or the pseudogene TRBV3-2) and TRBJ1-2; unclear D gene. V shed 3 bases and J shed 4 bases, with 12 bases lying between them. The CDR3 covers 14 residues. The germline CDR1 and CDR2 sequences are LGHDT and YNNKEL (reference sequence). The CDR3 region is CASSQDYNSYGYTF. CDR3 in DNA: TGTGCCAGCAGCCAGGATTACAACTCCTATGGCTACACCTTC.

The rearrangement links TRBV5-1 to TRBJ2-3, with TRBD2 matching over 13 bases. Germline CDR1 reads SGHRS; CDR2 reads YFSETQ. The CDR3 spans 19 residues. The V segment lost 3 bases and the J segment 0 bases; nucleotides outside the gene matches: 10. CDR3 DNA: TGCGCCAGCAGCTGGGGACTAGCGGGAACCAGACGTAGCACAGATACGCAGTATTTT. It specifies CASSWGLAGTRRSTDTQYF.

The V and J genes are TRBV29-1 and TRBJ2-1, with 10 nucleotides matching TRBD2. This CDR3 has 15 residues. V dropped 6 bases and J dropped 6; count of bases not matched to a gene: 11. From germline, CDR1 is SQVTM and CDR2 ANQGSEA. CDR3 sequence reads: CSVLSLAGSVNEQFF. Here the CDR3 DNA reads TGCAGCGTCCTTTCACTAGCGGGGAGTGTCAATGAGCAGTTCTTC.

This clone was seen once. J is TRBJ2-1 and V is TRBV30; D not resolved. CDR1 GTSNPN and CDR2 SVGIG come from the germline V gene (reference sequence). There are 14 residues in the CDR3. V lost 5 bases and J lost 1, with 12 bases in between. The CDR3 nucleotides are TGTGCCTGGGGGCTACTAAGTTCCTACAATGAGCAGTTCTTC. This encodes CAWGLLSSYNEQFF.

This chain uses TRBV29-1 with TRBJ2-4, with unresolved D. This CDR3 contains 13 residues. CDR1 and CDR2 from the germline V gene are SQVTM and ANQGSEA. V dropped 0 bases and J dropped 4 bases, with 7 bases sitting between them. CDR3 amino acids: CSVEEQVKNIQYF. In nucleotides, the CDR3 is TGCAGCGTTGAAGAACAAGTTAAAAACATTCAGTACTTC.

This chain joins TRBV18 and TRBJ1-2; 9 positions match TRBD1. Trimming took 6 bases from V and 4 from J; bases not matched to a gene: 3. Germline V gene sequence: CDR1 KGHSH, CDR2 LQKENI. There are 13 residues in the CDR3. The CDR3 reads CASSTGGGYGYTF. Here the CDR3 DNA reads TGTGCCAGCTCGACAGGGGGAGGCTATGGCTACACCTTC.